This entry lists 21 T cell receptor beta chains sequenced from one sample in a study of post-analysis software for immune sequencing data. Study-level points and caveats: Patients showed TRBV5-6, TRBV5-1 and TRBV20-1 among roughly five TRBV segments more frequent than in controls.

Included in the TCR beta cDNA libraries were unique molecular identifiers. TCRdb processed the PCR reads anew with MiXCR; each CDR3 protein has one entry. Here the sample spans roughly 410,000 distinct CDR3 sequences, approximately 33% being singletons. Antigen specificity for these receptors is unknown. The sequenced sample consisted of blood. These receptors all stem from a girl aged 10 to 17 with multiple sclerosis.

The chain has TRBV6-2 or TRBV6-3 and TRBJ2-7; 7 bases fit TRBD1. CDR3 length: 14 amino acids. Germline V gene data show CDR1 as MNHEY and CDR2 as SVGEGT. The junction had 7 bases not matched to a gene; V was cut back by 6 bases and J by 2 bases. The CDR3 bases are TGTGCCAGCAGCTCTAGGACAGGACCCTACGAGCAGTACTTC. It translates to CASSSRTGPYEQYF.

V is TRBV20-1 and J is TRBJ2-3, with a tentative D call TRBD2 (6 bases). The CDR3 contains 15 residues. CDR1 and CDR2 (germline): DFQATT, SNEGSKA (reference sequence). V lost 5 bases and J 6 bases, leaving 21 bases between the germline ends. The CDR3 sequence is CSAFSGAGSFDTQYF. CDR3 DNA: TGCAGTGCTTTTTCCGGGGCGGGGAGTTTCGATACGCAGTATTTT.

This clonotype turned up a few times. The rearrangement links TRBV18 to TRBJ2-6; TRBD2 agrees at 7 bases. Per germline, CDR1 KGHSH and CDR2 LQKENI. The CDR3 loop spans 17 amino acids. J gave up 2 bases and V 3 bases, and 7 bases lay outside the gene matches. The CDR3 DNA is TGTGCCAGCTCACCTTCCAACGGGGGGACTGGGGCCAACGTCCTGACTTTC. It translates to CASSPSNGGTGANVLTF.

A word on this clonotype: One end of the junction varies from germline; a read error may be responsible. The J gene is TRBJ2-1, the V gene TRBV12-3 or TRBV12-4, with 12 bases that match TRBD1. The CDR3 extends over 16 amino acids. The CDR3 region has the DNA TGTGCCGGCAGTCCCCCTTGCGGGACAGGGGGCAACGAGCAGTTCTTC. It specifies CAGSPPCGTGGNEQFF.

Points on this clonotype: At one end, the junction sequence differs from germline, possibly due to a read error. The chain links TRBV25-1 to TRBJ2-3; maybe TRBD1 (5 bases). This CDR3 contains 14 residues. Per the germline V gene, CDR1 is MGHDK and CDR2 is SYGVNS. The CDR3 loop is CVSSSTGKSHTQYF. The CDR3 DNA is TGTGTCAGCAGCTCCACAGGAAAGTCACATACGCAGTATTTT. Using reference TRBV25-1 and TRBJ2-3 for the parts outside the CDR3, the full variable domain is EADIYQTPRYLVIGTGKKITLECSQTMGHDKMYWYQQDPGMELHLIHYSYGVNSTEKGDLSSESTVSRIRTEHFPLTLESARPSHTSQYLCVSSSTGKSHTQYFGPGTRLTVL.

This clonotype occurred a few times. The chain links TRBV28 to TRBJ2-3, with 9 bases identical to TRBD1. CDR1 MDHEN and CDR2 SYDVKM come from the germline V gene. Trimming at V came to 5 bases and at J to 7 bases, leaving 25 bases not matched to a gene. CDR3 length equals 20 residues. This chain's CDR3 is CASSPPYIRRGTGSQYTQYF. CDR3 DNA: TGTGCCAGCAGTCCCCCCTATATTCGGCGTGGGACAGGGAGTCAGTATACGCAGTATTTT.

J is TRBJ2-7 and V is TRBV15; D tentatively fits TRBD1 or TRBD2 (5 bases each). CDR3 size: 15 residues. Germline loops: CDR1 LNHNV, CDR2 YYDKDF (reference sequence). Trimming removed 0 bases at V and 3 bases at J, with 12 bases between. The CDR3 DNA is TGTGCCACCAGCAGAGATATCGGGGCTTTCTACGAGCAGTACTTC. Its protein is CATSRDIGAFYEQYF.

The rearrangement links TRBV20-1 to TRBJ2-1; 9 bases line up with TRBD2. Per the germline V gene, CDR1 is DFQATT and CDR2 is SNEGSKA (reference sequence). This CDR3 has 15 residues. The V and J ends lost 2 bases and 4 bases, in that order; junction bases with no gene match: 6. CDR3 coding DNA: TGCAGTGCTAGACCACATGCGGGGGGGTACAATGAGCAGTTCTTC. It encodes CSARPHAGGYNEQFF.

The V gene is TRBV6-2 or TRBV6-3, the J gene TRBJ2-5; D is undetermined. The CDR3 runs to 13 residues. Germline values: CDR1 MNHEY, CDR2 SVGEGT. V was pared by 6 bases and J by 2 bases, with 10 bases between. The CDR3 DNA follows: TGTGCCAGCAGCATGGACGGACAAGAGACCCAGTACTTC. This encodes CASSMDGQETQYF.

In this sample, this clonotype turned up a few times. The genes are TRBV20-1 and TRBJ2-1, with 12 positions matching TRBD2. The CDR3 totals 15 residues. The junction had 7 bases not matched to a gene; V was cut back by 3 bases and J by 7 bases. Germline values: CDR1 DFQATT, CDR2 SNEGSKA (reference sequence). For the CDR3, the DNA is TGCAGTGCTAGGGAGACTAGCGGGGGTCGGAATGAGCAGTTCTTC. This gives the protein CSARETSGGRNEQFF.

This clonotype was observed a few times. This rearrangement joins TRBV12-3 or TRBV12-4 to TRBJ1-6; the match to TRBD1 covers 10 bases. CDR3 length: 16 residues. Trimming at V came to 8 bases and at J to 7 bases, leaving 11 bases not matched to a gene. The CDR3 bases are TGTGCCAGCGGCAGCCGGGACAGGGGCTGGAATTCACCCCTCCACTTT. Its protein is CASGSRDRGWNSPLHF.

The table lists this clonotype with a few counts. The chain has TRBV12-3 or TRBV12-4 and TRBJ2-7, with a tentative D call TRBD1 (7 bases). Trimming shortened V by 5 bases and J by 0 bases, and 17 bases separated the two germline ends. The CDR3 is made up of 16 amino acids. CDR3 residues: CASSPRRDSSSYEQYF. The DNA of the CDR3 is TGTGCCAGCAGTCCTCGGCGGGACAGCAGCTCCTACGAGCAGTACTTC.

V is TRBV4-2 and J is TRBJ2-1; D gene ambiguous. Trimming stripped 1 base from V and 9 bases from J, with 16 bases between. CDR1 is LGHNA, CDR2 YNFKEQ, per germline. The CDR3 covers 15 residues. CDR3 amino acids: CASSQVSPPISEQFF. The DNA for the CDR3 is TGTGCCAGCAGCCAAGTATCCCCCCCAATTAGTGAGCAGTTCTTC.

This clonotype appeared once. The chain recombines TRBV20-1 with TRBJ2-7, with 7 bases matching TRBD2. The CDR3 is 13 amino acids. V lost 1 base and J lost 3; bases outside the gene matches: 3. Germline V CDR1 and CDR2: DFQATT, SNEGSKA (reference sequence). For the CDR3, the DNA is TGCAGTGCTAGAGGGGACTACATCTACGAGCAGTACTTC. It is translated as CSARGDYIYEQYF.

The chain joins TRBV20-1 to TRBJ2-2; 12 bases are shared with TRBD1. Germline V CDR1 and CDR2: DFQATT, SNEGSKA (reference sequence). This CDR3 has 16 amino acids. V dropped 3 bases and J dropped 4; count of bases not matched to a gene: 6. For the CDR3, the DNA is TGCAGTGCTAGGCGGGACAGGGGGCAGGTCACCGGGGAGCTGTTTTTT. Translating gives CSARRDRGQVTGELFF.

The sample holds a few counts of this clonotype. A read error may account for a junction end that differs from germline. The V gene is TRBV27, the J gene TRBJ1-4; D not certain. The CDR3 spans 15 residues. Germline V lookup: CDR1 MNHEY, CDR2 SMNVEV (reference sequence). CDR3 DNA: TGTGCCAGATCGTCCGGATGGGCAGCTAATGAAAAACGGTTTTTT. Amino acids: CARSSGWAANEKRFF.

The count of this clonotype is one. Sequence at one end of the junction differs from germline and may be a read error. The rearrangement uses TRBV7-7 and TRBJ2-3, with D hard to call. This CDR3 contains 15 residues. Germline CDR1 and CDR2: SSHAT and FNYEAQ (reference sequence). The CDR3 here is CASSPGVGSTDTQYF. As DNA, the CDR3 is TGTGCTAGCAGCCCCGGAGTAGGCAGCACAGATACGCAGTATTTT.

V is TRBV12-3 or TRBV12-4 and J is TRBJ2-7; D remains unclear. V was shortened by 3 bases and J by 5 bases, with 20 bases between the two germline ends. CDR3 length: 16 amino acids. CDR3 DNA sequence: TGTGCCAGCAGTTTTTCGTCTTGGATAGGGAAGGACGAGCAGTACTTC. Translated: CASSFSSWIGKDEQYF.

V gene TRBV20-1 combines with J gene TRBJ2-1, with 8 bases lining up with TRBD2. The CDR3 runs 14 residues. From germline, CDR1 is DFQATT and CDR2 SNEGSKA (reference sequence). Trimming cost V 1 base and J 3 bases; bases outside gene matches: 2. CDR3 in amino acids: CSARGGGNYNEQFF. CDR3 sequence (DNA): TGCAGTGCTAGAGGCGGGGGGAACTACAATGAGCAGTTCTTC.

A word on this clonotype: Relative to the germline gene, one junction end is altered; a read error may explain this. The chain is built from TRBV7-7 and TRBJ2-7, with D possibly being TRBD1 or TRBD2 (6 bases each). The J call may be in error: the DNA end matches TRBJ2-5 better. This CDR3 has 16 amino acids. The V gene's germline CDR1 is SSHAT and CDR2 FNYEAQ (reference sequence). CDR3 sequence reads: CASSSGDGGSQETQYF. The CDR3 DNA reads as TGTGCTAGCAGCTCAGGGGACGGGGGTAGTCAGGAGACCCAGTACTTC.

The gene calls are TRBV19 and TRBJ2-5, with D possibly matching TRBD2 (6 bases). The CDR3 covers 14 residues. Germline assignment: CDR1 LNHDA and CDR2 SQIVND (reference sequence). Trimming took off 10 bases at V and 1 base at J, with 16 bases between the two ends. The CDR3 nucleotides read TGTGCCACCAGACTAGACCGCTCCCAAGAGACCCAGTACTTC. Its translation is CATRLDRSQETQYF.